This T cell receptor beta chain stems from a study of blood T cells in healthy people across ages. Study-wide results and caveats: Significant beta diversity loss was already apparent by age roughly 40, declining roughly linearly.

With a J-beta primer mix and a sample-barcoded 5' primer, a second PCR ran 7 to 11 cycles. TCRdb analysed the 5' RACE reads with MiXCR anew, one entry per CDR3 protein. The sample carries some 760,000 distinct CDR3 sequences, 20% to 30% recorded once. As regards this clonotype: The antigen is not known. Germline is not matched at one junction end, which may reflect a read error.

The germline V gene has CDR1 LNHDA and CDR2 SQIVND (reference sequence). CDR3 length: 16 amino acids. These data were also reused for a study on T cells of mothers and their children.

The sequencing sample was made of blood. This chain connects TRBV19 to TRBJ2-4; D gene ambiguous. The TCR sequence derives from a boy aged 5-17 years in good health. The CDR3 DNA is TGTGCCAGCAGTATTGAAGTAGAGTTTGGCAAAAACATTCAGTACTTC. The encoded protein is CASSIEVEFGKNIQYF.